This T cell receptor beta chain was obtained from a study of T cell changes during pregnancy in multiple sclerosis. The V end was cut by 0 bases, the J end by 4 bases, with 5 bases between. Germline CDR1 and CDR2: LGHNA and YSLEER. This CDR3 spans 13 amino acids. TCRdb keeps only in-frame clones here, not all; method: immunoSEQ multiplex PCR. Of 90,000 to 95,000 clones in the sample, approximately 94% are singletons; the top ten hold less than 2.5%. The clonotype comes from a female donor with multiple sclerosis, enrolled in a pregnancy study. This specimen was peripheral blood, taken in the third trimester of pregnancy. The rearrangement joins TRBV4-3 to TRBJ2-3; D remains unclear. CDR3 DNA sequence: TGCGCCAGCAGCCAAGACGAGGCAGATACGCAGTATTTT. This codes for CASSQDEADTQYF.